Listed below are T cell receptor beta chains from one sample, sequenced in a study of blood T cell repertoires in COVID-19. TCRdb's table, derived via immunoSEQ multiplex PCR, lists solely in-frame clones and lacks some. In the table there are 300,000 to 350,000 clones, 87% of which are singletons. The sample comprised peripheral blood. These receptors all come from a man between 18 and 29 years old with active or convalescent COVID-19. CDR3s leave out the opening cysteine and the closing phenylalanine or tryptophan.

TRBJ1-2,TRBV4-1,ASSPVGGLYGYT
TRBJ1-1,TRBV7-9,ASSREVAEAF
TRBJ1-3,TRBV5-1,ASSPGTLSSGNTIY
TRBJ2-2,TRBV18,ASSPRLAGGPRNTGELF
TRBJ1-6,TRBV5-4,ASSWTGLNSPLH
TRBJ2-7,TRBV12-3/TRBV12-4,ASSLGQIYEQY
TRBJ2-7,TRBV19,ASAWGTGVSEQY
TRBJ2-7,TRBV5-5,ASSSGTSGGYEQY
TRBJ2-5,TRBV5-4,ASSSRLAGGGRETQY
TRBJ2-7,TRBV4-2,ASSHPSGYEQY
TRBJ1-2,TRBV28,ASSPPGFGGYT
TRBJ2-7,TRBV5-1,ASSFSGTLADEQY
TRBJ2-2,TRBV6-5,ASSFGSNTGELF
TRBJ1-5,TRBV7-2,ASSQGRASNQPQH
TRBJ2-1,TRBV19,ASRDRGSYNEQF
TRBJ2-5,TRBV6-6,ASSPGHETQY
TRBJ2-7,TRBV9,ASTPTGDSYEQY
TRBJ2-1,TRBV5-1,ASSETSNSYNEQF
TRBJ2-5,TRBV7-8,ASSRPGLAASQETQY
TRBJ2-7,TRBV19,ASSIKGGPYEQY
TRBJ1-2,TRBV7-2,ASSLALTEYGYT
TRBJ1-2,TRBV2,ASSLDRAARGYT
TRBJ2-3,TRBV5-1,ASSSGGRDTDTQY
TRBJ2-2,TRBV6-2/TRBV6-3,ASSWTVNTGELF
TRBJ1-4,TRBV6-1,ASSERGRRGSGMGEKLF
TRBJ1-1,TRBV19,ASSVMQGNTEAF
TRBJ2-7,TRBV28,ASSLMGTAPYEQY
TRBJ2-7,TRBV12-5,ASGLVLGPQD
TRBJ2-2,TRBV6-6,ASSYMTSDTGELF
TRBJ2-7,TRBV11-2,ASSSPWGLAAEQY
TRBJ2-4,TRBV10-2,ASSDLLSENIQY
TRBJ2-1,TRBV19,ASSIAAGGYNEQF
TRBJ1-2,TRBV25-1,ASSEIGTGGVSRGYT
TRBJ2-2,TRBV27,ASIARGKGTGELF
TRBJ1-6,TRBV2,ASSTDRVNSPLH
TRBJ1-1,TRBV10-2,ASSAGLNTEAF
TRBJ1-3,TRBV5-8,ASSLYRGDSGNTIY
TRBJ2-7,TRBV5-5,ASSFSGQGEYYEQY
TRBJ1-5,TRBV12-3/TRBV12-4,ASSSGLYQPQH
TRBJ1-5,TRBV28,ASSFSGAYNQPQH
TRBJ1-4,TRBV19,ASRDTSFNEKLF
TRBJ1-2,TRBV12-3/TRBV12-4,ASNPDREDGYT
TRBJ2-7,TRBV10-3,AISESGGGVYEQY
TRBJ1-2,TRBV19,ASRWTGGNYGYT
TRBJ1-1,TRBV6-9,ATLNRATEAF
TRBJ2-1,TRBV20-1,SASTTGRGNYNEQF
TRBJ2-5,TRBV3-1/TRBV3-2,ASRPNRGRGETQY
TRBJ1-1,TRBV10-3,AISESQGASEAF
TRBJ1-2,TRBV10-3,AISESLTGVISYGYT
TRBJ2-3,TRBV27,ASSPTPRGGSTDTQY
TRBJ1-1,TRBV7-9,ASSLASGAEAF
TRBJ2-3,TRBV7-6,ASSSRGRRSTDTQY
TRBJ2-1,TRBV7-8,ASSLVTGGYNEQF